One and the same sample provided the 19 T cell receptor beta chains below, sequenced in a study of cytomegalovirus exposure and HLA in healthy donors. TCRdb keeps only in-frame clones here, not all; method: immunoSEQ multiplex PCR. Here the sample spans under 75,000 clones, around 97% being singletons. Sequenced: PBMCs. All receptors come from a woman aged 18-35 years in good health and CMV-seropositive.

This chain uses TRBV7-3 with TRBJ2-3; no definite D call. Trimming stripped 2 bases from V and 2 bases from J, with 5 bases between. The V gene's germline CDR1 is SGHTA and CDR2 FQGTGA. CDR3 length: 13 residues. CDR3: CASSLQFTDTQYF. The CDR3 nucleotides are TGTGCCAGCAGCTTACAATTCACAGATACGCAGTATTTT.

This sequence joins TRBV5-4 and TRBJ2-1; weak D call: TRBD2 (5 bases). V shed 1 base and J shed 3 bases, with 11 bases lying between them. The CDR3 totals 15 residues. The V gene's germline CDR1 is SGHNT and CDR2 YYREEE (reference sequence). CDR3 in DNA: TGTGCCAGCAGCTTGCCGGGAACTAGCTACAATGAGCAGTTCTTC. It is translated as CASSLPGTSYNEQFF. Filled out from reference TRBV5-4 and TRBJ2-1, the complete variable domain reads ETGVTQSPTHLIKTRGQQVTLRCSSQSGHNTVSWYQQALGQGPQFIFQYYREEENGRGNFPPRFSGLQFPNYSSELNVNALELDDSALYLCASSLPGTSYNEQFFGPGTRLTVL.

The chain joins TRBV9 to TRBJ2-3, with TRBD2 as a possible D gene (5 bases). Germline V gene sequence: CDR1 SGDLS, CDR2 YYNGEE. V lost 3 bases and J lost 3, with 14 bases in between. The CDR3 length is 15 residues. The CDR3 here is CASSEAGGFTDTQYF. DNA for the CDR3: TGTGCCAGCAGCGAGGCAGGCGGGTTTACAGATACGCAGTATTTT.

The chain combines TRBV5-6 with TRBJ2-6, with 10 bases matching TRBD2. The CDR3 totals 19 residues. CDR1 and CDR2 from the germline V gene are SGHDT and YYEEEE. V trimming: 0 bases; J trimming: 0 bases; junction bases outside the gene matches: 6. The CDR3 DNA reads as TGTGCCAGCAGCTTGGCCGGACTAGCGGCCAGCTCTGGGGCCAACGTCCTGACTTTC. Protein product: CASSLAGLAASSGANVLTF.

The CDR3 loop is CASSSDRDNTEAFF. CDR3 nucleotide sequence: TGTGCCAGCAGCTCAGACAGGGACAACACTGAAGCTTTCTTT. The chain joins TRBV7-9 to TRBJ1-1, with 7 bases lining up with TRBD1. Germline trimming cut 4 bases from V and 2 bases from J; bases unmatched to any gene: 4. Germline assignment: CDR1 SEHNR and CDR2 FQNEAQ (reference sequence). This CDR3 region has 14 residues.

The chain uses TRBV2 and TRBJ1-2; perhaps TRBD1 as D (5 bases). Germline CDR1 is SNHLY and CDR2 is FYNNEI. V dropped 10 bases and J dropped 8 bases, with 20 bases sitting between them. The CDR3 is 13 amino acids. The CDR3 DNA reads TGTGCCAAAAACTCGGGGGAGGTAGGAGGCTACACCTTC. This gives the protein CAKNSGEVGGYTF.

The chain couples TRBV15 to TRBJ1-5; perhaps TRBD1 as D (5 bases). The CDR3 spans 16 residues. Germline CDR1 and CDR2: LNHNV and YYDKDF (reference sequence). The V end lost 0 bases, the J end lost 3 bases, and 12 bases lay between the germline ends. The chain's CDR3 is CATSREGTGFNQPQHF. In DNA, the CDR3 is TGTGCCACCAGCAGAGAAGGAACAGGATTCAATCAGCCCCAGCATTTT.

The CDR3 bases are TGTGCCAGCAGTCTACCGGGGGGGACGGGTTCCTACGAGCAGTACTTC. This encodes CASSLPGGTGSYEQYF. J is TRBJ2-7 and V is TRBV28; 8 nucleotides agree with TRBD2. CDR3 size: 16 residues. The germline CDR1 and CDR2 sequences are MDHEN and SYDVKM. Trimming at V came to 5 bases and at J to 1 base, leaving 10 bases not matched to a gene.

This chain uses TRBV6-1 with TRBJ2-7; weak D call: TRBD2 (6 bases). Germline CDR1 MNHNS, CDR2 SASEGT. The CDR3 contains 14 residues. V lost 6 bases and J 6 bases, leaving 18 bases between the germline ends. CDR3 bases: TGTGCCAGCAGATCTAGGGGTAGCGGTGTCGAGCAGTACTTC. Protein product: CASRSRGSGVEQYF.

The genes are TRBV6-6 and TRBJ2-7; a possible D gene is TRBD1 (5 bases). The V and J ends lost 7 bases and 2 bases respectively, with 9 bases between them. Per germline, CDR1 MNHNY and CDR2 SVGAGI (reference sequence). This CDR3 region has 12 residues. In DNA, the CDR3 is TGTGCCAGCAAGAGGACAACCTACGAGCAGTACTTC. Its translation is CASKRTTYEQYF.

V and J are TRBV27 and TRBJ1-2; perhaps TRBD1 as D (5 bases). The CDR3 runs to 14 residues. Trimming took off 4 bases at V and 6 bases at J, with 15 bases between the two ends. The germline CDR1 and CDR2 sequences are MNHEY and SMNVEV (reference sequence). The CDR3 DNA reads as TGTGCCAGCAGTTCGGACAACCTAGGGGATGGCTACACCTTC. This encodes CASSSDNLGDGYTF.

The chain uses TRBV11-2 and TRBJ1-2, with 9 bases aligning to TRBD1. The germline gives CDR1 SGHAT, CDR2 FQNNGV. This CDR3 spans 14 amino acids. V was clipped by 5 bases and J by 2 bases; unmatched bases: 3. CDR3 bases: TGTGCCAGCAGCCCCGGGACAGGGAACTATGGCTACACCTTC. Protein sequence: CASSPGTGNYGYTF. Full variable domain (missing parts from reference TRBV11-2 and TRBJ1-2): EAGVAQSPRYKIIEKRQSVAFWCNPISGHATLYWYQQILGQGPKLLIQFQNNGVVDDSQLPKDRFSAERLKGVDSTLKIQPAKLEDSAVYLCASSPGTGNYGYTFGSGTRLTVV.

The CDR3 protein is CASSQDWNPTGVGYNEQFF. Here the CDR3 DNA reads TGTGCCAGCAGCCAAGACTGGAATCCTACGGGAGTGGGTTACAATGAGCAGTTCTTC. The chain links TRBV4-2 to TRBJ2-1, with D perhaps TRBD2 (6 bases). The CDR3 runs to 19 residues. From germline, CDR1 is LGHNA and CDR2 YNFKEQ. V gave up 0 bases and J gave up 4 bases, with 22 bases separating them.

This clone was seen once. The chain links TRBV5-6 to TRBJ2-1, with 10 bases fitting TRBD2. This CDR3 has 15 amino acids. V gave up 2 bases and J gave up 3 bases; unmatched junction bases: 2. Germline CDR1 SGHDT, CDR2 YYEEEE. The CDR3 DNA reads TGTGCCAGCAGCTTTCCTAGCGGGAGCTACAATGAGCAGTTCTTC. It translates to CASSFPSGSYNEQFF.

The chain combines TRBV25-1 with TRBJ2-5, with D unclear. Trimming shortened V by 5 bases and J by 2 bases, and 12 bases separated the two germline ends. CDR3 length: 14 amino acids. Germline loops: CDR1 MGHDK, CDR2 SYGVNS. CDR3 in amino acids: CASSYSYKQETQYF. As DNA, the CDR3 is TGTGCCAGCAGTTATTCCTATAAACAAGAGACCCAGTACTTC.

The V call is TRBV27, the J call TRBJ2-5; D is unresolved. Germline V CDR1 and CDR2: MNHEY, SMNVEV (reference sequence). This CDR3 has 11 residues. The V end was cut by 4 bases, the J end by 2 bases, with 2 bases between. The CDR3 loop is CASSSQETQYF. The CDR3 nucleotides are TGTGCCAGCAGTTCTCAAGAGACCCAGTACTTC.

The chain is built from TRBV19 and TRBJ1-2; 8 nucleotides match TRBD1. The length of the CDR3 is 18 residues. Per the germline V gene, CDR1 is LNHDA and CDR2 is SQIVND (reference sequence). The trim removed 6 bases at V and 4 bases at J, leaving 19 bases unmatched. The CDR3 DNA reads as TGTGCCAGTAGCGGGCCGGACAGGGAAGAAGGGCGCAGCTATGGCTACACCTTC. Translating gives CASSGPDREEGRSYGYTF.

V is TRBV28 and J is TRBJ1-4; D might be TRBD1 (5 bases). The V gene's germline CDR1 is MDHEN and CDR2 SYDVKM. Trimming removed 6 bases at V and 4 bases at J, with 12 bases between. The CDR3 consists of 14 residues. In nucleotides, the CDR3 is TGTGCCAGCAGCAACTCGGGGGGTAATGAAAAACTGTTTTTT. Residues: CASSNSGGNEKLFF.

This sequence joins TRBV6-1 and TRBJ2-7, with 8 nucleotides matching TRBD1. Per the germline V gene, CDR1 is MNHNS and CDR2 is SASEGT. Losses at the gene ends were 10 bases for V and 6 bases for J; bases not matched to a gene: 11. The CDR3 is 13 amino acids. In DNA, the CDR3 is TGTGCCACCAGCGGACAGGGCATGGGCGAGCAGTACTTC. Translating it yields CATSGQGMGEQYF.